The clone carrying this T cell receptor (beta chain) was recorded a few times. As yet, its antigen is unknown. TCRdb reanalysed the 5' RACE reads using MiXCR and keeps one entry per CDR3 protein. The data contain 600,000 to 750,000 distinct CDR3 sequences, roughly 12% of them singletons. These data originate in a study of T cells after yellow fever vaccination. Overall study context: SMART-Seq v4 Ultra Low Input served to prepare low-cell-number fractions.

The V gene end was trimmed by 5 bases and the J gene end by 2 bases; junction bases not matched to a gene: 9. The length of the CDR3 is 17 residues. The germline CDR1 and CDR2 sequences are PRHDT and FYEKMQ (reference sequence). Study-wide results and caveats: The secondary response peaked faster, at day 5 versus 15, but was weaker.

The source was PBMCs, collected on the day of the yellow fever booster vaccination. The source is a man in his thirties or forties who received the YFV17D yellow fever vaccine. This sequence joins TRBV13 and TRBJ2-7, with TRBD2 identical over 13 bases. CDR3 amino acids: CASSPTPTSGRAYEQYF. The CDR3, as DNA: TGTGCCAGCAGCCCCACCCCCACTAGCGGGAGGGCCTACGAGCAGTACTTC.